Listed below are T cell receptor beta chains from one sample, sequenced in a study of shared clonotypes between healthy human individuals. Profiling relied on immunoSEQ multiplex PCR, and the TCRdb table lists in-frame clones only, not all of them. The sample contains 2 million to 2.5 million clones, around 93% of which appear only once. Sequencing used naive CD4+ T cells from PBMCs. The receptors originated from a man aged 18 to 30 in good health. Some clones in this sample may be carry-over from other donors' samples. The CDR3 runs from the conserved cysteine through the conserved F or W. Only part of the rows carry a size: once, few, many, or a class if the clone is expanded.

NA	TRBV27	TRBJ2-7	CASSFRGNYEQYF
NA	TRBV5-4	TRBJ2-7	CASSFGLRAEEQYF
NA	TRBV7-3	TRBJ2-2	CASSLNSPNTGELFF
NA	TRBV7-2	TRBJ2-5	CASSLTGTGNQETQYF
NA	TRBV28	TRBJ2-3	CASATVWAHTQYF
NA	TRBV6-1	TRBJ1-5	CASTKKLESQPQHF
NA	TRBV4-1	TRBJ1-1	CASSQGPRDRRLRAPAFF
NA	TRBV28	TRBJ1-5	CASSPRSLNPNQPQHF
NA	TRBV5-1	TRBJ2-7	CASSFNPTGEQYF
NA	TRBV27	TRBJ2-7	CASSFRAGGPYEQYF
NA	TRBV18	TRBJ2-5	CASSMDRVQETQYF
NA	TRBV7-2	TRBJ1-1	CASNNRKGARTEAFF
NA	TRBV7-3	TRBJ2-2	CASSPAGGPNTGELFF
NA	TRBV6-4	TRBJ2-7	CASSGHLVPGAYYEQYF
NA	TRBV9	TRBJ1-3	CASSVVGSPSSGNTIYF
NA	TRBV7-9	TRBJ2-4	CASSFAGANIQYF
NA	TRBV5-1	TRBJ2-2	CASSLGLNTGELFF
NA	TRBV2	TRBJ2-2	CASSSTGTLLDGELFF
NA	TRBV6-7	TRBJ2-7	CASSPYLAASYEQYF
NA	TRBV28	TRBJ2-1	CASRRNSYNEQFF
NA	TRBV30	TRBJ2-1	CAYGLAATYNEQFF
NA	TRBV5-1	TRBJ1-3	CASSLQGDLSGNTIYF
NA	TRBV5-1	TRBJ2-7	CASSSDRGEQYF
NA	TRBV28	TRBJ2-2	CASSSGFSNTGELFF
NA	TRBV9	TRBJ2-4	CASSPRLAGVGNIQYF
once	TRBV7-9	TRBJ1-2	CASSLSQGRWNGYTF